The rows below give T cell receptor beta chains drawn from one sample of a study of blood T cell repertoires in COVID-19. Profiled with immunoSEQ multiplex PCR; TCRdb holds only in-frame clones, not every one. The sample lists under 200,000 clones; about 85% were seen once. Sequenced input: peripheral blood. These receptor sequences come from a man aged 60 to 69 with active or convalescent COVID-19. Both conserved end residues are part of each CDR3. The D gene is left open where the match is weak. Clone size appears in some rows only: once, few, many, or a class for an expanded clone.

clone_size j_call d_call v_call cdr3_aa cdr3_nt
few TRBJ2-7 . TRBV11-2 CASTPLRGYEQYF TGTGCCAGCACCCCACTCCGGGGCTACGAGCAGTACTTC
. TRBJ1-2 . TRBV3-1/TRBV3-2 CASSQENGGAYGYTF TGTGCCAGCAGCCAAGAAAATGGGGGGGCCTATGGCTACACCTTC
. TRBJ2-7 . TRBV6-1 CASSEQTGYEQYF TGTGCCAGCAGTGAACAAACGGGCTACGAGCAGTACTTC
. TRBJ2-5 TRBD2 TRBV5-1 CASSLLASGQETQYF TGCGCCAGCAGCTTGTTGGCTAGCGGGCAAGAGACCCAGTACTTC
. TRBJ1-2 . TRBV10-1 CASSDRGGADGYTF TGCGCCAGCAGTGACCGAGGGGGGGCAGATGGCTACACCTTC
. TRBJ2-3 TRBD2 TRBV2 CASTGTSGSRGGQYF TGTGCCAGCACCGGGACTAGCGGAAGCCGCGGGGGGCAGTATTTT
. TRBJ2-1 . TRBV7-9 CASSRDSAAEQFF TGTGCCAGCAGCCGCGACTCGGCCGCTGAGCAGTTCTTC
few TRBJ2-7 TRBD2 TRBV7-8 CASSPRPSGGNTYEQYF TGTGCCAGCAGCCCCCGCCCTAGCGGGGGAAATACCTACGAGCAGTACTTC
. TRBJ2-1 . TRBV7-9 CASSTSTGYNEQFF TGTGCCAGCAGCACAAGCACAGGCTACAATGAGCAGTTCTTC
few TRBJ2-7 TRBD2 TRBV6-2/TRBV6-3 CASSYAGTSGGLSYEQYF TGTGCCAGCAGTTACGCGGGGACTAGCGGGGGCCTCTCCTACGAGCAGTACTTC
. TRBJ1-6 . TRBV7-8 CASSPNIGGVNNSPLHF TGTGCCAGCAGCCCGAATATCGGCGGGGTCAATAATTCACCCCTCCACTTT
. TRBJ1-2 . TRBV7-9 CASSRDMGDGYTF TGTGCCAGCAGTCGCGACATGGGCGATGGCTACACCTTC
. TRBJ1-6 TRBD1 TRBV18 CASSPGGQGVSPLHF TGTGCCAGCTCTCCCGGTGGACAGGGGGTTTCACCCCTCCACTTT
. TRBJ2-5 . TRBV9 CASSTDRTLETQYF TGTGCCAGCAGCACCGACAGGACATTAGAGACCCAGTACTTC
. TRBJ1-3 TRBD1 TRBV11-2 CASSFSPKGALIGNTIYF TGTGCCAGCAGCTTCAGCCCAAAGGGGGCGCTCATTGGAAACACCATATATTTT
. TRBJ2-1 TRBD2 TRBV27 CASIGRGGRNEQFF TGTGCCAGCATAGGCCGGGGGGGAAGGAATGAGCAGTTCTTC
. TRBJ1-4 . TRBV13 CASSSGREKLFF TGTGCCAGCAGCTCAGGGAGGGAAAAACTGTTTTTT
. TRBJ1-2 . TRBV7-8 CASSTDRYINYGYTF TGTGCCAGCAGCACCGACAGATACATTAACTATGGCTACACCTTC
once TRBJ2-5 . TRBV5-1 CASSSGGANQETQYF TGCGCCAGCAGCTCCGGTGGGGCCAATCAAGAGACCCAGTACTTC
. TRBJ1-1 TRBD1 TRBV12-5 CASGFQGAGTEAFF TGTGCTAGTGGCTTCCAGGGGGCAGGCACTGAAGCTTTCTTT
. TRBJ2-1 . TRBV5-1 CASSLTSNEQFF TGCGCCAGCAGCTTGACTAGCAATGAGCAGTTCTTC
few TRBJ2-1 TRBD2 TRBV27 CASSLIAGSSYNEQFF TGTGCCAGCAGTTTGATAGCGGGGAGCTCCTACAATGAGCAGTTCTTC
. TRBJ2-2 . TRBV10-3 CAIRAGTTSGELFF TGTGCCATCAGAGCCGGGACAACTTCTGGGGAGCTGTTTTTT
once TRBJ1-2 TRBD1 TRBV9 CASTRTGGGYTF TGTGCCAGCACCCGGACAGGGGGCGGCTACACCTTC
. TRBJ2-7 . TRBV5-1 CASSYGGYEQYF TGCGCCAGCAGCTATGGAGGGTACGAGCAGTACTTC
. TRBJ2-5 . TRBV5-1 CASSRWAQETQYF TGCGCCAGCAGCCGGTGGGCCCAAGAGACCCAGTACTTC
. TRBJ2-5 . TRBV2 CASSEFRVPWETQYF TGTGCCAGCAGTGAGTTCCGGGTGCCCTGGGAGACCCAGTACTTC
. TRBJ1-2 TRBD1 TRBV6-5 CASSYQGGDYTF TGTGCCAGCAGTTACCAGGGGGGAGACTACACCTTC
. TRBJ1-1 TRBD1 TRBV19 CASKRGLRNTEAFF TGTGCATCAAAAAGGGGGCTGAGGAACACTGAAGCTTTCTTT
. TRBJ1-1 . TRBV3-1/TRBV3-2 CASSPTLNTEAFF TGTGCCAGCAGCCCGACATTGAACACTGAAGCTTTCTTT
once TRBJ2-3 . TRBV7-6 CASSLRSGSTDTQYF TGTGCCAGCAGCTTACGGAGCGGAAGCACAGATACGCAGTATTTT
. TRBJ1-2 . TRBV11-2 CASSLDREMVGYTF TGTGCCAGCAGCTTAGATAGGGAGATGGTTGGCTACACCTTC
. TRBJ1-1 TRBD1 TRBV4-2 CASSPRDREIAEAFF TGTGCCAGCAGCCCTAGGGACAGGGAAATCGCTGAAGCTTTCTTT
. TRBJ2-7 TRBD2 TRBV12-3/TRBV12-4 CASSLGGTYEQYF TGTGCCAGCAGTTTGGGGGGGACCTACGAGCAGTACTTC
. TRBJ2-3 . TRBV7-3 CASSLTTGYTDTQYF TGTGCCAGCAGCTTAACCACGGGGTACACAGATACGCAGTATTTT
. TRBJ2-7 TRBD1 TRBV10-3 CAISGQSYEQYF TGTGCCATCTCGGGACAGTCCTACGAGCAGTACTTC
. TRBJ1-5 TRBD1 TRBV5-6 CASSEKDRASQPQHF TGTGCCAGCAGCGAGAAGGACAGGGCCAGCCAGCCCCAGCATTTT
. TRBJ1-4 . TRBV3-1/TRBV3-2 CASSQFRVNEKLFF TGTGCCAGCAGCCAATTCAGGGTAAATGAAAAACTGTTTTTT
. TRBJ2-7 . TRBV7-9 CASSLRERTGLYGGYEQYF TGTGCCAGCAGCTTACGGGAACGGACAGGACTATACGGCGGCTACGAGCAGTACTTC
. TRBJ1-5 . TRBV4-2 CASSQERGDQPQHF TGTGCCAGCAGCCAAGAGCGTGGAGACCAGCCCCAGCATTTT
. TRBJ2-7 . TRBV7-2 CASSLVAGDSYEQYF TGTGCCAGCAGCTTAGTTGCCGGGGACTCCTACGAGCAGTACTTC
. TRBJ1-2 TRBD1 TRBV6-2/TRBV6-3 CASSQGADRPIDGYTF TGTGCCAGCAGTCAGGGGGCTGACAGACCGATCGATGGCTACACCTTC
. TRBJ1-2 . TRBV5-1 CASSLASGQSYGYTF TGCGCCAGCAGCTTGGCCAGTGGACAATCCTATGGCTACACCTTC
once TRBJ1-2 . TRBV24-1 CASRTCIYTF TGTGCCTCCAGAACATGCATCTACACCTTC
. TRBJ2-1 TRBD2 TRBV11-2 CASSTSSGGPSYNEQFF TGTGCCAGCAGCACCTCTAGCGGGGGCCCCTCCTACAATGAGCAGTTCTTC
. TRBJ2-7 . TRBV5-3 CATPPQGEEPYEQYF TGTGCCACCCCTCCCCAGGGGGAGGAACCCTACGAGCAGTACTTC
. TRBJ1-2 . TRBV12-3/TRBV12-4 CASTSYGDYGYTF TGTGCCAGCACCTCCTACGGAGACTATGGCTACACCTTC
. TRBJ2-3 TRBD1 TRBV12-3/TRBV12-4 CASSSDRADTQYF TGTGCCAGCAGTTCGGACAGGGCAGATACGCAGTATTTT